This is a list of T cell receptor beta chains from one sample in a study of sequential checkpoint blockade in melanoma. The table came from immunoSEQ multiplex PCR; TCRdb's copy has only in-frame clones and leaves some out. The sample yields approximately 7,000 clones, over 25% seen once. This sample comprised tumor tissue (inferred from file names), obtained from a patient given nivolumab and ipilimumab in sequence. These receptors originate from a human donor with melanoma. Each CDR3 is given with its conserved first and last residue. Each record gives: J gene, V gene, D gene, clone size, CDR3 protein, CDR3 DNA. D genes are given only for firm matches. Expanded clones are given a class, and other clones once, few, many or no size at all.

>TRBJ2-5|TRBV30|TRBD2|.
CAWSQGLAGQETQYF
TGTGCCTGGAGTCAGGGACTAGCGGGACAAGAGACCCAGTACTTC
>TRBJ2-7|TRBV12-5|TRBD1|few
CASRQGTYEQYF
TGTGCCAGTAGACAGGGGACCTACGAGCAGTACTTC
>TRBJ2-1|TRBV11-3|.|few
CASSWASGGVEQFF
TGTGCCAGCAGCTGGGCGTCCGGGGGCGTTGAGCAGTTCTTC
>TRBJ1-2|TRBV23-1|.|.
CASRPRTPDGYTF
TGCGCCAGCAGACCGAGGACACCGGATGGCTACACCTTC
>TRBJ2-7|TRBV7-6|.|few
CASSHDPRDPGSYEQYF
TGTGCCAGCAGCCACGACCCTAGGGACCCCGGCTCCTACGAGCAGTACTTC
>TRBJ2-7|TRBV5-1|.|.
CASSQLGDRTLEQYF
TGCGCCAGCAGCCAACTAGGGGATCGGACACTCGAGCAGTACTTC
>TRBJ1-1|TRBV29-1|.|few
CSVELWLGQAFF
TGCAGCGTTGAATTGTGGCTTGGTCAGGCTTTCTTT
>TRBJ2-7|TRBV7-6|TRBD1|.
CASSLGTGNYEQYF
TGTGCCAGCAGCTTGGGGACAGGAAACTACGAGCAGTACTTC
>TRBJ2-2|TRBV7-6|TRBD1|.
CASSLEGGPATGELFF
TGTGCCAGCAGCTTAGAAGGGGGCCCGGCGACCGGGGAGCTGTTTTTT
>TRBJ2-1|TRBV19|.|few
CASTSGLGQYNEQFF
TGTGCCAGTACCTCAGGTTTGGGACAATACAATGAGCAGTTCTTC
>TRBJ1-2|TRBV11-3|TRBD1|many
CASSLISMGQTNYGYTF
TGTGCCAGCAGCTTAATCTCCATGGGACAGACTAACTATGGCTACACCTTC
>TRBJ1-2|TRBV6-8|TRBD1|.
CASSYRGLIGYTF
TGTGCCAGCAGTTACAGGGGGCTAATCGGCTACACCTTC
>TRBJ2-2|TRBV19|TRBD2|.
CASTEMGGTGELFF
TGTGCCAGTACTGAAATGGGGGGGACCGGGGAGCTGTTTTTT
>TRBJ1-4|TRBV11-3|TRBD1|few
CASSQGQANEKLFF
TGTGCCAGCAGCCAGGGACAGGCTAATGAAAAACTGTTTTTT
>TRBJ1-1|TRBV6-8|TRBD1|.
CASKVDRANTEAFF
TGTGCCAGCAAGGTGGACAGGGCGAACACTGAAGCTTTCTTT
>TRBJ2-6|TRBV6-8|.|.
CASSYSTALLSGANVLTF
TGTGCCAGCAGTTACTCGACAGCCCTCTTATCTGGGGCCAACGTCCTGACTTTC
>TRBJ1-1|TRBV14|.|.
CASSQDYRRTEAFF
TGTGCCAGCAGCCAAGATTACAGGAGAACTGAAGCTTTCTTT
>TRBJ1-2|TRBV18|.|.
CASSPPAGQRPNYGYTF
TGTGCCAGCTCACCACCTGCGGGACAACGACCTAACTATGGCTACACCTTC
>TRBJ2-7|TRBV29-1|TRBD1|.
CSVGDRGREQYF
TGCAGCGTTGGGGACAGGGGCCGCGAGCAGTACTTC
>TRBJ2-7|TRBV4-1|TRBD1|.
CASSQGRDRGTYEQYF
TGCGCCAGCAGCCAAGGCCGGGACAGGGGGACCTACGAGCAGTACTTC
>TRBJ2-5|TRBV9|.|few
CASRTDQETQYF
TGTGCCAGCAGGACCGACCAAGAGACCCAGTACTTC
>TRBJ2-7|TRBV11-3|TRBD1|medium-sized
CASRTGTGPSYEQYF
TGTGCCAGCAGGACCGGGACAGGGCCCTCCTACGAGCAGTACTTC
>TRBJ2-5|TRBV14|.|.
CASSHGSTGVVMWETQYF
TGTGCCAGCAGCCATGGTTCTACGGGAGTTGTAATGTGGGAGACCCAGTACTTC
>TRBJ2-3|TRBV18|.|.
CASSDQGSRDTQYF
TGTGCCAGCTCAGACCAGGGGTCCCGAGATACGCAGTATTTT
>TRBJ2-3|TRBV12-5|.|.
CASTVTDTQYF
TGTGCCAGCACGGTCACAGATACGCAGTATTTT
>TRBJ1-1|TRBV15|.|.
CATSRDRGGNTEAFF
TGTGCCACCAGCAGAGACCGGGGGGGGAACACTGAAGCTTTCTTT
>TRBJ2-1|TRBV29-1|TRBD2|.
CSVGLAYNEQFF
TGCAGCGTCGGACTAGCCTACAATGAGCAGTTCTTC
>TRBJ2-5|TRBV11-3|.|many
CASSLGLIRETQYF
TGTGCCAGCAGCTTAGGTTTAATCAGAGAGACCCAGTACTTC
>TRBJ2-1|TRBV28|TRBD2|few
CASSTTSSGGRGKQFF
TGTGCCAGCAGTACTACCTCTAGCGGGGGCAGGGGAAAGCAGTTCTTC
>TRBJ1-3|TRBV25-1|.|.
CASSEVGISGNTIYF
TGTGCCAGCAGTGAAGTAGGGATCTCTGGAAACACCATATATTTT
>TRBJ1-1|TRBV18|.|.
CASSPPGTGDFVEAFF
TGTGCCAGCTCACCACCCGGGACGGGGGATTTCGTTGAAGCTTTCTTT
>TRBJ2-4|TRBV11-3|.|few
CASSEGHKIAKNIQYF
TGTGCCAGCAGCGAGGGACATAAAATAGCCAAAAACATTCAGTACTTC
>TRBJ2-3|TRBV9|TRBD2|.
CASRSLAGGGTDTQYF
TGTGCCAGCAGATCCCTAGCGGGAGGAGGGACAGATACGCAGTATTTT
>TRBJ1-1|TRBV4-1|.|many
CASSPRDGKQSDTEAFF
TGCGCCAGCAGCCCCCGGGACGGGAAACAATCGGACACTGAAGCTTTCTTT
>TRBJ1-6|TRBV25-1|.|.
CASNWGRGSPLHF
TGTGCCAGCAATTGGGGCCGCGGGTCACCCCTCCACTTT
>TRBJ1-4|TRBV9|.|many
CASSNNPWVGEKLFF
TGTGCCAGCAGCAACAACCCGTGGGTTGGGGAAAAACTGTTTTTT
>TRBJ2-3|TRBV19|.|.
CASSSQLATFTDTQYF
TGTGCCAGTAGTTCACAACTAGCCACATTCACAGATACGCAGTATTTT
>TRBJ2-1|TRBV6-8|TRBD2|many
CAISPTGTSGRGEQFF
TGTGCCATCAGCCCAACCGGGACTAGCGGACGGGGTGAGCAGTTCTTC
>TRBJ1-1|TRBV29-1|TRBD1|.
CSVWTGPLNTEAFF
TGCAGCGTTTGGACAGGGCCCTTGAACACTGAAGCTTTCTTT
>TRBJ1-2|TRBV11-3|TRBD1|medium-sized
CASSPGTENYGYTF
TGTGCCAGCAGCCCCGGGACAGAAAACTATGGCTACACCTTC
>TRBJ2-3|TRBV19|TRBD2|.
CASSIDLGGSSTDTQYF
TGTGCCAGTAGTATAGATCTTGGCGGGAGTAGCACAGATACGCAGTATTTT
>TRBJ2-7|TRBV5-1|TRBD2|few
CASSRLAAYSYEQYF
TGCGCCAGCAGCAGACTAGCGGCGTACTCCTACGAGCAGTACTTC
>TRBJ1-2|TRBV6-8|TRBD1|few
CASRRDSINYGYTF
TGTGCCAGCCGCCGGGACAGTATTAACTATGGCTACACCTTC
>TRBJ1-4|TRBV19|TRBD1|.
CASTQTGVGEKLFF
TGTGCCAGTACCCAGACAGGGGTAGGTGAAAAACTGTTTTTT
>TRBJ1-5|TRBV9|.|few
CASSAGPNQPQHF
TGTGCCAGCAGTGCCGGGCCCAATCAGCCCCAGCATTTT
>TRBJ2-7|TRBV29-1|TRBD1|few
CSVQTGNDFDEQYF
TGCAGCGTTCAGACAGGGAATGATTTTGACGAGCAGTACTTC
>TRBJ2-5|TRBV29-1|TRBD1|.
CSAATRDRGLRIQETQYF
TGCAGCGCCGCCACCCGGGACAGGGGGTTACGGATCCAAGAGACCCAGTACTTC
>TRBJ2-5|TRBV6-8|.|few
CASNSAQGQETQYF
TGTGCCAGCAATTCCGCACAGGGCCAAGAGACCCAGTACTTC
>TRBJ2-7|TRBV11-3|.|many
CASTSSGLSGDEQYF
TGTGCCAGCACCTCCTCTGGGCTGTCGGGAGACGAGCAGTACTTC
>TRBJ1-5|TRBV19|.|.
CASRVAGNQPQHF
TGTGCCAGTAGGGTAGCGGGGAATCAGCCCCAGCATTTT
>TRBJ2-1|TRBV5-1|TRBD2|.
CASSPSGRANNEQFF
TGCGCCAGCAGCCCTAGCGGGAGGGCTAACAATGAGCAGTTCTTC
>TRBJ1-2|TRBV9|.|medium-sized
CASSELAGSANNYGYTF
TGTGCCAGCAGTGAATTAGCAGGGAGCGCCAATAACTATGGCTACACCTTC
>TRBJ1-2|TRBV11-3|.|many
CASSFQGSGRRYGYTF
TGTGCCAGCAGCTTCCAGGGGAGCGGTCGACGGTATGGCTACACCTTC
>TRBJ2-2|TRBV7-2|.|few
CASRVTGFGELFF
TGTGCCAGCAGAGTCACAGGGTTCGGGGAGCTGTTTTTT
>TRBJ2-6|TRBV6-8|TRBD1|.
CASSVDRGLLFSGANVLTF
TGTGCCAGCAGTGTGGACAGGGGCCTCCTCTTTTCTGGGGCCAACGTCCTGACTTTC